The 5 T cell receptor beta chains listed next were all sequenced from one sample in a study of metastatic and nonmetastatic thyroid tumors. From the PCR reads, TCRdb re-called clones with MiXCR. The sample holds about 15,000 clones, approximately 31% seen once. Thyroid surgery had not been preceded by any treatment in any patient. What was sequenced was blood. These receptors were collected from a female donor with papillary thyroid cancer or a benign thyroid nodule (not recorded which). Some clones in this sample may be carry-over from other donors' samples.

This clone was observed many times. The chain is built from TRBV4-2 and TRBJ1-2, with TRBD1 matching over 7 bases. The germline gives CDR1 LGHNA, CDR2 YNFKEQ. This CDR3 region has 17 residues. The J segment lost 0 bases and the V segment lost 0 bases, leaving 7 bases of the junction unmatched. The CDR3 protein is CASSQDLQGFPNYGYTF. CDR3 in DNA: TGTGCCAGCAGCCAAGACCTACAGGGGTTTCCTAACTATGGCTACACCTTC.

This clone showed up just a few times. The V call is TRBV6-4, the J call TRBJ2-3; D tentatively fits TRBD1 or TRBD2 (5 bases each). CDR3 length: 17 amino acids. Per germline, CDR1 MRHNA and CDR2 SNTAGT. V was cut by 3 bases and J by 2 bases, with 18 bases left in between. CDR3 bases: TGTGCCAGCAGTGAACGGGGCGAAAGCGCCGTCACAGATACGCAGTATTTT. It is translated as CASSERGESAVTDTQYF.

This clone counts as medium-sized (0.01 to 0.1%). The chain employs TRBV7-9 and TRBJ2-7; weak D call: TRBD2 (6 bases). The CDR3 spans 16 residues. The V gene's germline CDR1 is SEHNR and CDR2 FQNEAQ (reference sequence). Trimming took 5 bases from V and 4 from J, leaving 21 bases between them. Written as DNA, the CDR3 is TGTGCCAGCAGCAGAGGTCCTGGCGGGGCGGGTTACGAGCAGTACTTC. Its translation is CASSRGPGGAGYEQYF.

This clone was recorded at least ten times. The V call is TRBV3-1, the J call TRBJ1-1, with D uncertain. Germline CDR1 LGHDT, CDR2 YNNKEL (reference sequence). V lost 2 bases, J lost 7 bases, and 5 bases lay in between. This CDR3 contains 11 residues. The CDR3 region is CASSQNGEAFF. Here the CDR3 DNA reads TGTGCCAGCAGCCAAAACGGTGAAGCTTTCTTT.

CDR3 amino acids: CASSRTGDINQPQHF. CDR3 in DNA: TGTGCCAGCAGCCGGACAGGTGATATCAATCAGCCCCAGCATTTT. The J gene is TRBJ1-5, the V gene TRBV11-2, with 7 nucleotides matching TRBD1. With 5 bases clipped from V and 3 bases from J, the junction kept 7 bases outside the gene matches. The CDR3 has 15 amino acids. Germline V gene sequence: CDR1 SGHAT, CDR2 FQNNGV.